This T cell receptor beta chain was sequenced during a study of cytomegalovirus exposure and HLA in healthy donors. Study findings and constraints: Reportedly, cytomegalovirus status was diagnosed with high sensitivity and specificity. Common viral pathogens (according to a later analysis) appeared linked to several of the most significant clusters. The presence/absence work took it that sequencing depth was about the same across donors.

PCR amplification relied on 60 Vbeta primers (plus 13 Jbeta primers). Repertoires were generated with immunoSEQ multiplex PCR, while TCRdb's copy carries only in-frame clones and drops some. This table has some 81,000 clones, under 85% appearing once. Remarks on this clone: Antigen specificity is unknown.

The sequence was collected from a woman between 40 and 55 years old in good health and CMV-seropositive. Input material: PBMCs.

The DNA for the CDR3 is TGTGCCAGCAGTTACTGGGGATCAGGGAAATACGAGCAGTACTTC. It specifies CASSYWGSGKYEQYF. The chain is built from TRBV6-5 and TRBJ2-7; possibly TRBD1 for D (5 bases). This CDR3 is built from 15 residues. Trimming cost V 1 base and J 4 bases, with 14 bases left between them. Germline values: CDR1 MNHEY, CDR2 SVGAGI.